This TCR beta chain was obtained from a study of blood T cell repertoires in COVID-19. Sequenced by immunoSEQ multiplex PCR; TCRdb stores in-frame clones only, minus some. Of 250,000 to 350,000 clones in the sample, approximately 89% were seen once. Those enrolled, adults aged roughly 18 to 100 years, came from about two dozen US areas. The CDR3 sequence is 16 residues long. V was trimmed by 5 bases and J by 4 bases, leaving 20 bases between them. CDR1 is MDHEN, CDR2 SYDVKM, per germline. The chain combines TRBV28 with TRBJ1-2, with a possible D match to TRBD1 (6 bases). The receptor was derived from a woman in her twenties or thirties who had recovered from COVID-19. The sequenced sample was PBMCs or T cells enriched from blood (not recorded which). The CDR3 DNA reads as TGTGCCAGCAGTCCGATCCGGACAGTGAAAGGCTATGGCTACACCTTC. This sequence encodes CASSPIRTVKGYGYTF.